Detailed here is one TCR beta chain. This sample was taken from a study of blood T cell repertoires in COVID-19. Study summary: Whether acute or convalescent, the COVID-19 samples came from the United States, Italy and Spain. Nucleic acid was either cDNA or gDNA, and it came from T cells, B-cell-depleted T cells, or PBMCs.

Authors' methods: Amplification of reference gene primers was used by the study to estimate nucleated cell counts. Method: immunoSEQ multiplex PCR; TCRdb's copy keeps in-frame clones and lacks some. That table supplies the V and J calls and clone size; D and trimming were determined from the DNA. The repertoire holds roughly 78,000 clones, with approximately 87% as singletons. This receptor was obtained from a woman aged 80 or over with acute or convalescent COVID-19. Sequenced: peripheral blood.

The CDR3, as DNA: TGCAGCGTTGGTATGGGGGAGGATCAGCCCCAGCATTTT. This gives the protein CSVGMGEDQPQHF. This chain links TRBV29-1 with TRBJ1-5; D may be TRBD1 (5 bases). The CDR3 sequence is 13 residues long. The germline V gene has CDR1 SQVTM and CDR2 ANQGSEA. V was cut by 4 bases and J by 5 bases, with 12 bases left in between. The entire variable domain, with the rest obtained from reference TRBV29-1 and TRBJ1-5, is as follows: SAVISQKPSRDICQRGTSLTIQCQVDSQVTMMFWYRQQPGQSLTLIATANQGSEATYESGFVIDKFPISRPNLTFSTLTVSNMSPEDSSIYLCSVGMGEDQPQHFGDGTRLSIL.